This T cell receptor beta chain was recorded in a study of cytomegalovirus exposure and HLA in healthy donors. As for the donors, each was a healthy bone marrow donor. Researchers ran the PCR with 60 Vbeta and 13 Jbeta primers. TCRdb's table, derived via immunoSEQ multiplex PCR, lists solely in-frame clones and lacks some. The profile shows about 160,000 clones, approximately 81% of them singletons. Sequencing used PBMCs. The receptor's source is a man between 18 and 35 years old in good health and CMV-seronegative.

CDR3 in DNA: TGTGCCAGCAGTGATAGGGGGCGAGGGGGTTATAGCAATCAGCCCCAGCATTTT. Its protein is CASSDRGRGGYSNQPQHF. The gene calls are TRBV6-1 and TRBJ1-5, with TRBD1 identical over 7 bases. Germline V gene lookup returns CDR1 MNHNS and CDR2 SASEGT. The V and J ends lost 3 bases and 0 bases, in that order; junction bases with no gene match: 11. The CDR3 loop spans 18 amino acids.